The present entry profiles one TCR beta chain with its context. The CDR3 totals 16 residues. Trimming left V 4 bases short and J 4 bases short, with 17 bases between. Per the germline V gene, CDR1 is SGDLS and CDR2 is YYNGEE. This record comes from a study of T cell changes during pregnancy in multiple sclerosis. Assay: immunoSEQ multiplex PCR; the TCRdb copy retains only in-frame clones and omits some. The data show 20,000 to 25,000 clones, 90% to 95% seen once. J is TRBJ2-2 and V is TRBV9; D is unresolved. This TCR was recovered from a female donor with multiple sclerosis, enrolled in a pregnancy study. The sequenced sample was CD8+ T cells from peripheral blood mononuclear cells, obtained in the third trimester of pregnancy. As DNA, the CDR3 is TGTGCCAGCAGCCGTGACTCCCTCGGAATCACCGGGGAGCTGTTTTTT. This gives the protein CASSRDSLGITGELFF.